This T cell receptor beta chain was obtained from a study of OX40 agonist ivuxolimab in advanced cancers. Study-level findings and limits: Among T cells, CD8+ cells averaged more expanded clones than CD4+ cells.

TCRdb keeps only in-frame clones here, not all; method: immunoSEQ multiplex PCR. The data hold 45,000 to 65,000 clones, with about 90% observed a single time. As regards this clone: The antigen remains unidentified.

Trimming took off 8 bases at V and 5 bases at J, with 16 bases between the two ends. This CDR3 is built from 15 residues. CDR1 is MNHEY and CDR2 is SMNVEV in the germline V gene (reference sequence). The sequence was collected from an adult with an advanced solid tumor such as melanoma, head and neck, liver or kidney cancer. The starting material was CD4+ or CD8+ T cells sorted from blood, obtained in a trial of the OX40 agonist ivuxolimab. J is TRBJ1-6 and V is TRBV27; a weak D match, TRBD1 (6 bases). As DNA, the CDR3 is TGTGCCAGCGGGAGGGGGACCCGTAATAATTCACCCCTCCACTTT. Translated, it gives CASGRGTRNNSPLHF.